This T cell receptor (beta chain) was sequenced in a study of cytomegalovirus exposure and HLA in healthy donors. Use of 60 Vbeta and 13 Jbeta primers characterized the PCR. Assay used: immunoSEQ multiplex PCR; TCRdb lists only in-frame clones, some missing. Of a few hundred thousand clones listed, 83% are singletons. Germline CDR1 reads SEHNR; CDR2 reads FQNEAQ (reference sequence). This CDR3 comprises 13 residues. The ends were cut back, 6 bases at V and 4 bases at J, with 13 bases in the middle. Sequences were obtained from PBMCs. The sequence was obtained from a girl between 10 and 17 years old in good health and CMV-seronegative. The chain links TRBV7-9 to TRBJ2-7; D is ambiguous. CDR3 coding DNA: TGTGCCAGCAGTACAGAAACAATTTACGAGCAGTACTTC. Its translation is CASSTETIYEQYF. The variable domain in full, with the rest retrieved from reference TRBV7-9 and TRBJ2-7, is DTGVSQNPRHKITKRGQNVTFRCDPISEHNRLYWYRQTLGQGPEFLTYFQNEAQLEKSRLLSDRFSAERPKGSFSTLEIQRTEQGDSAMYLCASSTETIYEQYFGPGTRLTVT.